Following are 27 T cell receptor beta chains from one sample sequenced in a study of shared clonotypes between healthy human individuals. Method: immunoSEQ multiplex PCR; TCRdb's copy keeps in-frame clones and lacks some. The sample lists 450,000 to 550,000 clones; less than 85% were seen once. The specimen sequenced was PBMCs. These receptors were obtained from a woman aged 40 to 50 in good health. Some clones in this sample may be carry-over from other donors' samples.

The chain combines TRBV5-4 with TRBJ2-3; 12 positions agree with TRBD2. After removal of 4 bases from V and 3 bases from J, the junction contained 12 bases not matched to a gene. The CDR3 is 18 amino acids. The V gene's germline CDR1 is SGHNT and CDR2 YYREEE (reference sequence). The CDR3 region has the DNA TGTGCCAGCAGCCCCCCCGGCCCTAGCGGGAGGGGAACAGATACGCAGTATTTT. Translation: CASSPPGPSGRGTDTQYF.

The rearrangement joins TRBV2 to TRBJ1-6, with a weak D call TRBD1 (5 bases). The ends were cut back, 3 bases at V and 10 bases at J, with 10 bases in the middle. This CDR3 is 13 amino acids long. Germline-derived CDR1 and CDR2 are SNHLY and FYNNEI. Written as DNA, the CDR3 is TGTGCCAGCAGTGAGGCAGGGTTATCACCCCTCCACTTT. Translating it yields CASSEAGLSPLHF.

This clone was observed once. V usage is TRBV10-3 and J usage is TRBJ2-3; D is uncertain. The V and J ends lost 3 bases and 1 base respectively, with 17 bases between them. The germline gives CDR1 ENHRY, CDR2 SYGVKD. The CDR3 totals 17 residues. CDR3 amino acids: CAISDAQKGRGTDTQYF. CDR3 DNA: TGTGCCATCAGTGACGCCCAGAAGGGTAGGGGCACAGATACGCAGTATTTT.

The chain has TRBV19 and TRBJ1-2; possible D gene TRBD1, 5 bases. This CDR3 has 16 residues. Germline loops: CDR1 LNHDA, CDR2 SQIVND (reference sequence). Trimming pared 7 bases from V and 4 bases from J, leaving 22 bases between. The CDR3 region has the DNA TGTGCCAGTACCGCCGGGACCCTCCGGCGGGGCTATGGCTACACCTTC. Its protein product is CASTAGTLRRGYGYTF.

This clone was picked up a small number of times. V gene TRBV5-1 combines with J gene TRBJ1-6; TRBD1 is a possible D gene (6 bases). The CDR3 contains 15 residues. Germline values: CDR1 SGHRS, CDR2 YFSETQ. V lost 0 bases, J lost 7 bases, and 11 bases lay in between. As DNA, the CDR3 is TGCGCCAGCAGCTTGGGGGCTACAGGGAATTCACCCCTCCACTTT. Translation gives CASSLGATGNSPLHF.

The chain combines TRBV15 with TRBJ1-2; 7 positions match TRBD1. The CDR3 runs to 15 residues. After removal of 0 bases from V and 7 bases from J, the junction contained 8 bases not matched to a gene. Germline CDR1 and CDR2: LNHNV and YYDKDF (reference sequence). CDR3: CATSRDLGQDGGYTF. CDR3 nucleotides: TGTGCCACCAGCAGAGATCTTGGACAGGATGGTGGCTACACCTTC.

The V call is TRBV5-4, the J call TRBJ2-7; TRBD1 matches at 7 bases. The CDR3 loop spans 15 amino acids. Germline-derived CDR1 and CDR2 are SGHNT and YYREEE (reference sequence). After removal of 0 bases from V and 4 bases from J, the junction contained 7 bases not matched to a gene. The CDR3 loop is CASSLAKGAGYEQYF. Here the CDR3 DNA reads TGTGCCAGCAGCTTGGCCAAGGGGGCCGGTTACGAGCAGTACTTC. The whole variable domain, filled in from reference TRBV5-4 and TRBJ2-7, reads ETGVTQSPTHLIKTRGQQVTLRCSSQSGHNTVSWYQQALGQGPQFIFQYYREEENGRGNFPPRFSGLQFPNYSSELNVNALELDDSALYLCASSLAKGAGYEQYFGPGTRLTVT.

The J gene is TRBJ1-4, the V gene TRBV11-1; TRBD1 might be the D (5 bases). Germline CDR1 and CDR2: SGHAT and FQDESV (reference sequence). With 2 bases removed from V and 8 bases from J, the gap between germline ends came to 9 bases. CDR3 length equals 13 residues. This CDR3 is CASSLSGREKLFF. The CDR3 nucleotides read TGTGCCAGCAGCTTATCAGGGCGAGAAAAACTGTTTTTT. The whole variable domain, remainder taken from reference TRBV11-1 and TRBJ1-4, is EAEVAQSPRYKITEKSQAVAFWCDPISGHATLYWYRQILGQGPELLVQFQDESVVDDSQLPKDRFSAERLKGVDSTLKIQPAELGDSAMYLCASSLSGREKLFFGSGTQLSVL.

The CDR3 DNA follows: TGTGCCAGTAGTCCCAGGACTACCTTTCCCGTGGAGCAGTACTTC. The encoded protein is CASSPRTTFPVEQYF. This chain links TRBV19 with TRBJ2-7; perhaps TRBD2 as D (6 bases). The germline V gene encodes CDR1 LNHDA and CDR2 SQIVND (reference sequence). Trimming shortened V by 5 bases and J by 7 bases, and 21 bases separated the two germline ends. This CDR3 is built from 15 residues.

This clone has only a few counts. The chain employs TRBV7-2 and TRBJ2-7; D is unclear. The CDR3 has 12 amino acids. Germline values: CDR1 SGHTA, CDR2 FQGNSA. Trimming stripped 1 base from V and 3 bases from J, with 4 bases between. The CDR3 DNA is TGTGCCAGCAGCTTAGATGACTACGAGCAGTACTTC. This sequence encodes CASSLDDYEQYF.

V usage is TRBV28 and J usage is TRBJ2-3; D may match TRBD1 or TRBD2 (6 bases each). Trimming shortened V by 2 bases and J by 6 bases, and 15 bases separated the two germline ends. CDR1 is MDHEN and CDR2 is SYDVKM in the germline V gene. The CDR3 covers 15 residues. The CDR3 DNA reads TGTGCCAGCAGTTTAGGGGGGCCGGAGAAGGATACGCAGTATTTT. This encodes CASSLGGPEKDTQYF.

The chain uses TRBV6-5 and TRBJ1-5; D perhaps matches TRBD1 (5 bases). This CDR3 spans 14 amino acids. Germline assignment: CDR1 MNHEY and CDR2 SVGAGI. Trimming pared 8 bases from V and 0 bases from J, leaving 11 bases between. CDR3 coding DNA: TGTGCCAGCCGGGGGGGTTATAGCAATCAGCCCCAGCATTTT. Protein sequence: CASRGGYSNQPQHF.

The chain couples TRBV4-2 to TRBJ1-3; D unclear. The CDR3 runs 16 residues. Looked up from germline, CDR1 is LGHNA and CDR2 is YNFKEQ. Trimming took off 0 bases at V and 0 bases at J, with 9 bases between the two ends. The CDR3 here is CASSQDSLPSGNTIYF. CDR3 coding DNA: TGTGCCAGCAGCCAAGACTCGCTGCCCTCTGGAAACACCATATATTTT.

CDR3 protein: CSVVEGGTDTQYF. CDR3 DNA: TGCAGCGTCGTCGAGGGGGGCACAGATACGCAGTATTTT. The rearrangement joins TRBV29-1 to TRBJ2-3, with a tentative D call TRBD1 (6 bases). The CDR3 consists of 13 residues. Trimming took 6 bases from V and 1 from J, leaving 11 bases between them. The germline V gene has CDR1 SQVTM and CDR2 ANQGSEA.

Written as DNA, the CDR3 is TGTGCCAGCAGCTTGGCGGCAGACCGCGTGTCTTTGAAGCAGTACTTC. It codes for CASSLAADRVSLKQYF. The chain carries TRBV5-4 and TRBJ2-7; no clear D gene. From germline, CDR1 is SGHNT and CDR2 YYREEE (reference sequence). The length of the CDR3 is 16 residues. The ends were cut back, 0 bases at V and 8 bases at J, with 21 bases in the middle.

The table lists this clone with many counts. This clone may be a read error of a much larger clone one base away. In the same sample, other DNA sequences code for this CDR3. This chain connects TRBV6-4 to TRBJ2-3, with 13 bases that match TRBD2. Germline lookup yields CDR1 MRHNA and CDR2 SNTAGT. This CDR3 is built from 14 residues. V was clipped by 4 bases and J by 5 bases; unmatched bases: 0. CDR3 in DNA: TGTGCCAGCAGTGGACTAGCGGGAGGAGATACGCAGTATTTT. It yields the protein CASSGLAGGDTQYF.

As for this clone: Its ends do not fully match the called genes, so a read error is possible. The sample contains more than one DNA sequence encoding this CDR3. V usage is TRBV19 and J usage is TRBJ2-1; the D gene is possibly TRBD2 (6 bases). The germline V gene encodes CDR1 LNHDA and CDR2 SQIVND (reference sequence). The CDR3 runs 14 residues. The CDR3 nucleotides read TGTGCCAGTAGCATAGCGGTCTCCTACAATGAGCAGTTCTTC. Its protein is CASSIAVSYNEQFF.

This chain uses TRBV7-3 with TRBJ2-3; D may correspond to TRBD1 or TRBD2 (5 bases each). Germline CDR1 SGHTA, CDR2 FQGTGA. This CDR3 region has 13 residues. Trimming took off 2 bases at V and 7 bases at J, with 10 bases between the two ends. CDR3 sequence: CASSLSGANTQYF. DNA of the CDR3: TGTGCCAGCAGCTTATCCGGGGCGAATACGCAGTATTTT.

The chain has TRBV7-2 and TRBJ2-5; tentative D call: TRBD2 (5 bases). CDR1 is SGHTA, CDR2 FQGNSA, per germline. The CDR3 has 15 amino acids. Trimming removed 3 bases at V and 7 bases at J, with 18 bases between. The CDR3 spells CASSFPSGSGGTQYF. The CDR3 nucleotides read TGTGCCAGCAGCTTCCCTTCGGGATCGGGTGGGACCCAGTACTTC.

The V gene is TRBV10-3, the J gene TRBJ2-1, with 14 bases that match TRBD2. The CDR3 loop spans 14 amino acids. J lost 8 bases, V lost 10 bases, and 7 bases had no gene match. CDR1 is ENHRY and CDR2 is SYGVKD in the germline V gene. The CDR3 DNA follows: TGTGCCACGGGGGGGACTAGCGGGAGCTATGAGCAGTTCTTC. It codes for CATGGTSGSYEQFF.

The V gene is TRBV5-1, the J gene TRBJ2-1, with D possibly being TRBD1 (5 bases). The V gene lost 4 bases and the J gene lost 4 bases, with 15 bases spanning the gap. Germline V gene sequence: CDR1 SGHRS, CDR2 YFSETQ. The CDR3 extends over 15 amino acids. The CDR3 is CASSPEPRQYNEQFF. The DNA for the CDR3 is TGCGCCAGCAGCCCCGAACCCCGACAGTACAATGAGCAGTTCTTC.

There are a few counts of this clone. The rearrangement joins TRBV19 to TRBJ2-5; D might be TRBD1 (6 bases). Germline CDR1 reads LNHDA; CDR2 reads SQIVND (reference sequence). V lost 2 bases, J lost 3 bases, and 7 bases lay in between. The CDR3 sequence is 13 residues long. The CDR3 region is CASSINREETQYF. CDR3 nucleotide sequence: TGTGCCAGTAGTATAAACAGGGAAGAGACCCAGTACTTC.

This clone has a single count. The chain is built from TRBV5-6 and TRBJ2-5; D might be TRBD1 (6 bases). The CDR3 has 12 amino acids. Germline V gene data show CDR1 as SGHDT and CDR2 as YYEEEE. The V end was cut by 5 bases, the J end by 5 bases, with 10 bases between. The CDR3 nucleotides are TGTGCCAGCAGTTACAGGGTCGAGACCCAGTACTTC. As protein: CASSYRVETQYF.

This chain joins TRBV2 and TRBJ2-6, with D possibly TRBD2 on 6 matching bases. Looked up from germline, CDR1 is SNHLY and CDR2 is FYNNEI. V was trimmed by 6 bases and J by 2 bases, leaving 14 bases between them. The CDR3 totals 16 residues. CDR3 sequence (DNA): TGTGCCAGCAGGGGGACTCGGGGGACTGGGGCCAACGTCCTGACTTTC. As protein: CASRGTRGTGANVLTF.

This chain uses TRBV7-9 with TRBJ2-1; 8 bases match TRBD1. The V gene end was trimmed by 0 bases and the J gene end by 5 bases; junction bases not matched to a gene: 3. This CDR3 spans 15 amino acids. CDR1 SEHNR and CDR2 FQNEAQ come from the germline V gene (reference sequence). CDR3 nucleotide sequence: TGTGCCAGCAGCTTAGCCAGGGGGCGCGACAATGAGCAGTTCTTC. It is translated as CASSLARGRDNEQFF. The full variable domain, rest sourced from reference TRBV7-9 and TRBJ2-1, is DTGVSQNPRHKITKRGQNVTFRCDPISEHNRLYWYRQTLGQGPEFLTYFQNEAQLEKSRLLSDRFSAERPKGSFSTLEIQRTEQGDSAMYLCASSLARGRDNEQFFGPGTRLTVL.

V is TRBV10-3 and J is TRBJ1-2; 8 bases line up with TRBD1. Germline V gives CDR1 ENHRY, CDR2 SYGVKD. The V and J ends lost 8 bases and 6 bases, in that order; junction bases with no gene match: 2. CDR3 length: 11 residues. The CDR3 loop reads CAIGQGDGYTF. Here the CDR3 DNA reads TGTGCCATCGGACAGGGTGATGGCTACACCTTC.

The J gene is TRBJ2-7, the V gene TRBV5-4, with TRBD1 identical over 7 bases. CDR1 and CDR2 from the germline V gene are SGHNT and YYREEE (reference sequence). The CDR3 contains 15 residues. J gave up 0 bases and V 4 bases, and 7 bases lay outside the gene matches. CDR3 loop: CASSTHGTASYEQYF. CDR3 coding DNA: TGTGCCAGCAGCACCCATGGGACAGCCTCCTACGAGCAGTACTTC.